This T cell receptor (beta chain) came from a study of OX40 agonist ivuxolimab in advanced cancers. Study details: Each patient was given ivuxolimab into a vein every 2 weeks, at 0.01 to 10 mg/kg. The dose-escalation cohort was around 83% male, with a mean age of about 58 years, ranging about 23 to 90.

Profiling relied on immunoSEQ multiplex PCR, and the TCRdb table lists in-frame clones only, not all of them. The sample carries 60,000 to 100,000 clones, roughly 80% recorded once. The CDR3 sequence is 16 residues long. V was shortened by 0 bases and J by 8 bases, with 15 bases between the two germline ends. Germline CDR1 SGHNT, CDR2 YYREEE (reference sequence). Study-level results: Both blood CD4+ and CD8+ T cells showed clonal growth by week 6 at 0.1 to 3.0 mg/kg.

About this clone itself: Its antigen is not identified.

This specimen was CD4+ or CD8+ T cells sorted from blood, taken in a trial of the OX40 agonist ivuxolimab. The origin of this receptor is an adult with an advanced solid tumor such as melanoma, head and neck, liver or kidney cancer. The chain joins TRBV5-4 to TRBJ1-6; TRBD1 is a possible D gene (5 bases). CDR3 nucleotide sequence: TGTGCCAGCAGCTTGGCCGGCAGGGTTTCAGATTCACCCCTCCACTTT. Amino acids: CASSLAGRVSDSPLHF.